This section outlines one T cell receptor beta chain sequence together with its context. This sample stems from a study of blood T cell repertoires in COVID-19. On the study more broadly: COVID-19 samples collected from the United States, Italy and Spain covered acute and convalescent phases. The analysed material was cDNA or gDNA that came from T cells, B-cell-depleted T cells, or PBMCs.

The V end lost 7 bases, the J end lost 2 bases, and 12 bases lay between the germline ends. CDR3 length equals 14 residues. Looked up from germline, CDR1 is MNHEY and CDR2 is SVGAGI. Produced via immunoSEQ multiplex PCR; TCRdb's table is partial and in-frame only. Of under 200,000 clones listed, around 82% are singletons. What was sequenced was PBMCs or T cells enriched from blood (not recorded which). The chain carries TRBV6-5 and TRBJ1-5; D might be TRBD1 (5 bases). This TCR came from a man in his 60s who had recovered from COVID-19. This CDR3 is CASTEQVRNQPQHF. In DNA, the CDR3 is TGTGCCAGCACCGAACAGGTTCGCAATCAGCCCCAGCATTTT.